These 29 T cell receptor beta chains originate from one sample sequenced in a study of monozygotic twins with inflammatory bowel disease. Each CDR3 protein gets one entry in TCRdb, which reprocessed the 5' RACE reads and gives no DNA. This sample contains approximately 400,000 distinct CDR3 sequences. The specimen sequenced was blood. The source is a human donor with ulcerative colitis or Crohn's disease, or a healthy co-twin of an affected twin (not recorded which).

V and J are TRBV11-1 and TRBJ2-3; TCRdb picks TRBD2, but there is no DNA to check that call. The germline V gene has CDR1 SGHAT and CDR2 FQDESV (reference sequence). This CDR3 is 19 amino acids long. CDR3 in amino acids: CASSGPGTSGGPSTDTQYF. The full variable domain, completed using reference TRBV11-1 and TRBJ2-3, is EAEVAQSPRYKITEKSQAVAFWCDPISGHATLYWYRQILGQGPELLVQFQDESVVDDSQLPKDRFSAERLKGVDSTLKIQPAELGDSAMYLCASSGPGTSGGPSTDTQYFGPGTRLTVL.

The chain recombines TRBV27 with TRBJ2-7. There are 11 residues in the CDR3. Looked up from germline, CDR1 is MNHEY and CDR2 is SMNVEV (reference sequence). The CDR3 here is CASGYSYEQYF.

CDR3 protein: CSAVQPNTGELFF. The chain couples TRBV20-1 to TRBJ2-2. CDR1 is DFQATT, CDR2 SNEGSKA, per germline (reference sequence). This CDR3 has 13 amino acids.

The rearrangement links TRBV10-3 to TRBJ1-1. The germline V gene encodes CDR1 ENHRY and CDR2 SYGVKD. The CDR3 covers 13 residues. The CDR3 is CAISEPGRTEAFF.

The chain combines TRBV27 with TRBJ2-5; TCRdb's assignment of TRBD1 cannot be checked, as there is no DNA. The CDR3 totals 14 residues. Germline V gene sequence: CDR1 MNHEY, CDR2 SMNVEV (reference sequence). CDR3 amino acids: CASSPWGGKETQYF.

The chain uses TRBV12-3 or TRBV12-4 and TRBJ1-1; TCRdb's D gene call, TRBD1, goes unchecked for lack of DNA. The CDR3 runs 13 residues. CDR3 in amino acids: CASSFQGNTEAFF.

The chain uses TRBV5-4 and TRBJ2-1. This CDR3 has 15 amino acids. Germline V gene data show CDR1 as SGHNT and CDR2 as YYREEE (reference sequence). CDR3 loop: CASSSTLSRNNEQFF. The complete variable domain, with remaining parts taken from reference TRBV5-4 and TRBJ2-1, reads ETGVTQSPTHLIKTRGQQVTLRCSSQSGHNTVSWYQQALGQGPQFIFQYYREEENGRGNFPPRFSGLQFPNYSSELNVNALELDDSALYLCASSSTLSRNNEQFFGPGTRLTVL.

This chain connects TRBV20-1 to TRBJ1-4; TCRdb's D call of TRBD1 is untestable without DNA. The V gene's germline CDR1 is DFQATT and CDR2 SNEGSKA (reference sequence). The CDR3 is 15 amino acids. This chain's CDR3 is CSATEGQGRAEKLFF.

CDR3 loop: CASSLDVAGGLKGQYF. This chain joins TRBV7-2 and TRBJ2-5; TCRdb proposes TRBD2, but this gene call is untestable without DNA. The V gene's germline CDR1 is SGHTA and CDR2 FQGNSA. This CDR3 contains 16 residues.

The V and J genes are TRBV5-1 and TRBJ2-2; TCRdb picks TRBD1, but there is no DNA to check that call. The CDR3 contains 15 residues. Looked up from germline, CDR1 is SGHRS and CDR2 is YFSETQ. CDR3: CASSRTGGPTGELFF.

The V and J genes are TRBV6-1 and TRBJ2-5. The CDR3 length is 14 residues. Germline CDR1 is MNHNS and CDR2 is SASEGT. The CDR3 spells CASSDPLLQETQYF.

The V call is TRBV29-1, the J call TRBJ2-7; the TCRdb D gene call, TRBD1, has no DNA to confirm it. This CDR3 region has 13 residues. The germline CDR1 and CDR2 sequences are SQVTM and ANQGSEA. The CDR3 loop is CSVRHGGGYEQYF.

The chain couples TRBV5-1 to TRBJ2-1; TCRdb picks TRBD1, but there is no DNA to check that call. Germline CDR1 SGHRS, CDR2 YFSETQ. The CDR3 length is 14 residues. The CDR3 reads CASSRDGPYNEQFF.

V usage is TRBV7-6 and J usage is TRBJ2-1; the TRBD1 assignment by TCRdb is unverifiable without DNA. Germline V gene data show CDR1 as SGHVS and CDR2 as FNYEAQ. This CDR3 has 17 residues. CDR3 protein: CASSLADAGVGYNEQFF.

CDR3: CSVGGEVEQFF. The chain recombines TRBV20-1 with TRBJ2-1; TCRdb reports TRBD1, a call that lacks DNA to check it against. Germline CDR1 reads DFQATT; CDR2 reads SNEGSKA (reference sequence). The CDR3 is 11 residues long.

V and J are TRBV5-1 and TRBJ1-2. The CDR3 contains 13 residues. Germline V CDR1 and CDR2: SGHRS, YFSETQ. The CDR3 spells CASSLEVNYGYTF.

The chain joins TRBV12-3 or TRBV12-4 to TRBJ2-2; there is no DNA to check the TCRdb D call of TRBD2. The CDR3 runs to 18 residues. This CDR3 is CASSRTSGTNLETGELFF.

The rearrangement links TRBV2 to TRBJ1-5. The CDR3 extends over 13 amino acids. The V gene's germline CDR1 is SNHLY and CDR2 FYNNEI. This CDR3 is CASRRDYNQPQHF.

The chain combines TRBV20-1 with TRBJ2-7; absent DNA, TCRdb's TRBD1 call cannot be checked. The germline V gene encodes CDR1 DFQATT and CDR2 SNEGSKA (reference sequence). The CDR3 is made up of 14 amino acids. CDR3 sequence: CSAREHYRGYEQYF.

CDR3 in amino acids: CAISARSSGETQYF. The chain links TRBV10-3 to TRBJ2-5; the TRBD1 assignment by TCRdb is unverifiable without DNA. Germline V gene data show CDR1 as ENHRY and CDR2 as SYGVKD. The CDR3 spans 14 residues.

The chain uses TRBV15 and TRBJ1-1. The germline gives CDR1 LNHNV, CDR2 YYDKDF (reference sequence). The length of the CDR3 is 13 residues. CDR3 region: CATSGLTGTEAFF.

The gene calls are TRBV10-3 and TRBJ2-7; TCRdb designates TRBD1, a call that cannot be tested without DNA. CDR1 is ENHRY, CDR2 SYGVKD, per germline. This CDR3 is 16 amino acids long. This chain's CDR3 is CAISESMRASNYEQYF.

The genes are TRBV3-1 and TRBJ1-5; TCRdb proposes TRBD1, but this gene call is untestable without DNA. This CDR3 comprises 14 residues. In germline, CDR1 is LGHDT, CDR2 YNNKEL (reference sequence). This CDR3 is CASSQGGTGQPQHF.

The chain combines TRBV29-1 with TRBJ1-2. The CDR3 sequence is 12 residues long. Germline loops: CDR1 SQVTM, CDR2 ANQGSEA. The CDR3 here is CSVEGVGYGYTF.

The chain employs TRBV5-1 and TRBJ1-1; absent DNA, TCRdb's TRBD1 call cannot be checked. Germline V CDR1 and CDR2: SGHRS, YFSETQ. The CDR3 loop spans 13 amino acids. The CDR3 spells CASSLVRGTEAFF.

The chain uses TRBV20-1 and TRBJ2-7; there is no DNA to check the TCRdb D call of TRBD1. Germline-derived CDR1 and CDR2 are DFQATT and SNEGSKA (reference sequence). The CDR3 has 12 residues. CDR3 residues: CSAGTGKGEQYF.

CDR3 in amino acids: CASSPGEVREQYF. The chain recombines TRBV7-2 with TRBJ2-7; there is no DNA to check the TCRdb D call of TRBD1. Germline CDR1 is SGHTA and CDR2 is FQGNSA. The CDR3 covers 13 residues.

The V gene is TRBV15, the J gene TRBJ2-1; the D gene TCRdb calls, TRBD2, cannot be checked with no DNA. This CDR3 has 15 residues. Per germline, CDR1 LNHNV and CDR2 YYDKDF (reference sequence). The CDR3 spells CATSRERQSRDEQFF.

This rearrangement joins TRBV5-4 to TRBJ1-3. The CDR3 is 14 residues long. Looked up from germline, CDR1 is SGHNT and CDR2 is YYREEE (reference sequence). This CDR3 is CASSLAGVGNTIYF.